This TCR beta chain was identified during a study of blood T cell repertoires in COVID-19. In the study overall: Acute and convalescent COVID-19 specimens originated in the United States, Italy and Spain. T cells, B-cell-depleted T cells, or PBMCs provided the cDNA or gDNA that served as material.

As processed by the authors: Quantification of nucleated cells was approximated via reference gene primer amplification. TCRdb keeps only in-frame clones here, not all; method: immunoSEQ multiplex PCR. V and J calls plus clone size are reproduced from that table; the DNA served to infer D and trimming. This table holds some 76,000 clones, under 95% found once. There are 14 residues in the CDR3. Per the germline V gene, CDR1 is SGHTA and CDR2 is FQGNSA. Trimming pared 4 bases from V and 6 bases from J, leaving 13 bases between. The chain joins TRBV7-2 to TRBJ1-5; D not resolved. The sample consisted of peripheral blood. The TCR originated in a human donor in a cohort sampled during active COVID-19. CDR3 region: CASSSEAAGQPQHF. For the CDR3, the DNA is TGTGCCAGCAGCTCCGAAGCAGCAGGTCAGCCCCAGCATTTT.